What follows are 21 T cell receptor beta chains derived from one specimen sequenced in a study of glioma-infiltrating T cells after dendritic cell vaccination. Here immunoSEQ multiplex PCR was the method, and the copy in TCRdb shows in-frame clones only, minus some. The table records more than 100,000 clones, roughly 79% of them present only once. This specimen was blood, taken before dendritic cell vaccination. These receptors came from a human donor with glioblastoma.

The rearrangement uses TRBV19 and TRBJ1-2; 9 positions match TRBD1. Trimming cost V 5 bases and J 5 bases; bases outside gene matches: 6. Germline lookup yields CDR1 LNHDA and CDR2 SQIVND (reference sequence). This CDR3 is 14 amino acids long. CDR3 sequence: CASSLQGAGYGYTF. The CDR3 DNA sequence: TGTGCCAGTAGTCTACAGGGGGCGGGGTATGGCTACACCTTC. Complete variable domain (other parts from reference TRBV19 and TRBJ1-2): DGGITQSPKYLFRKEGQNVTLSCEQNLNHDAMYWYRQDPGQGLRLIYYSQIVNDFQKGDIAEGYSVSREKKESFPLTVTSAQKNPTAFYLCASSLQGAGYGYTFGSGTRLTVV.

The chain employs TRBV29-1 and TRBJ1-2, with TRBD1 matching 7 bases. Germline CDR1 and CDR2: SQVTM and ANQGSEA. The length of the CDR3 is 12 residues. V gave up 6 bases and J gave up 4 bases; unmatched junction bases: 5. CDR3 nucleotide sequence: TGCAGCGTGGACAGGCGCCCCTATGGCTACACCTTC. The encoded protein is CSVDRRPYGYTF. Drawing the rest from reference TRBV29-1 and TRBJ1-2, the complete variable domain is SAVISQKPSRDICQRGTSLTIQCQVDSQVTMMFWYRQQPGQSLTLIATANQGSEATYESGFVIDKFPISRPNLTFSTLTVSNMSPEDSSIYLCSVDRRPYGYTFGSGTRLTVV.

The CDR3, as DNA: TGTGCCAGCAGCCCCCTCTACAATGAGCAGTTCTTC. Amino acids: CASSPLYNEQFF. This chain links TRBV11-2 with TRBJ2-1; unclear D gene. CDR3 length equals 12 residues. Germline-derived CDR1 and CDR2 are SGHAT and FQNNGV. V was clipped by 5 bases and J by 3 bases, with 5 bases between them.

The V call is TRBV19, the J call TRBJ1-2; D unresolved. The germline V gene encodes CDR1 LNHDA and CDR2 SQIVND (reference sequence). This CDR3 has 11 residues. The germline V and J ends were trimmed by 5 bases and 4 bases, with 5 bases remaining between them. The CDR3 sequence: CASSGSYGYTF. The CDR3 nucleotides read TGTGCCAGTAGTGGGAGCTATGGCTACACCTTC.

V gene TRBV6-6 combines with J gene TRBJ1-1; 7 bases align to TRBD1. With 0 bases clipped from V and 1 base from J, the junction kept 5 bases outside the gene matches. The CDR3 contains 16 residues. The germline CDR1 and CDR2 sequences are MNHNY and SVGAGI (reference sequence). The CDR3 spells CASSYSPGQKNTEAFF. CDR3 DNA sequence: TGTGCCAGCAGTTACTCCCCGGGACAGAAGAACACTGAAGCTTTCTTT.

The rearrangement links TRBV9 to TRBJ1-1; possibly TRBD1 for D (6 bases). CDR1 is SGDLS, CDR2 YYNGEE, per germline. Deletions cut 4 bases from V and 2 bases from J, with 27 bases between. The CDR3 is made up of 19 amino acids. The CDR3 is CASSFQKGGETGANTEAFF. In nucleotides, the CDR3 is TGTGCCAGCAGCTTCCAAAAAGGGGGGGAGACCGGAGCTAACACTGAAGCTTTCTTT. The full variable domain, in which reference TRBV9 and TRBJ1-1 provide the parts outside the CDR3, is DSGVTQTPKHLITATGQRVTLRCSPRSGDLSVYWYQQSLDQGLQFLIQYYNGEERAKGNILERFSAQQFPDLHSELNLSSLELGDSALYFCASSFQKGGETGANTEAFFGQGTRLTVV.

This clone was found once. The rearrangement uses TRBV5-5 and TRBJ2-5, with D tentatively TRBD1 (6 bases). CDR3 size: 15 residues. CDR1 is SGHKS, CDR2 YYEKEE, per germline (reference sequence). Between the trimmed V and J ends, which lost 3 bases and 0 bases, there was a span of 12 bases. This chain's CDR3 is CASSYYRDNQETQYF. The DNA of the CDR3 is TGTGCCAGCAGCTATTACCGGGACAACCAAGAGACCCAGTACTTC.

The rearrangement links TRBV12-2 to TRBJ2-3; TRBD2, the table's D call, was not compared with the DNA. TRBV12-2 is listed as a pseudogene. This CDR3 is 17 amino acids long. The CDR3 loop reads CASRPGLAGNNTDTQYF. The CDR3 nucleotides read TGTGCAAGTCGCCCCGGACTAGCGGGTAACAACACAGATACGCAGTATTTT.

This chain joins TRBV19 and TRBJ2-3; D might be TRBD2 (6 bases). Germline CDR1 and CDR2: LNHDA and SQIVND (reference sequence). This CDR3 spans 14 amino acids. V lost 6 bases, J lost 3 bases, and 13 bases lay in between. The CDR3 reads CASSPGDLTDTQYF. CDR3 in DNA: TGTGCCAGTAGCCCGGGGGACCTAACAGATACGCAGTATTTT.

V gene TRBV6-5 combines with J gene TRBJ1-2; 8 bases line up with TRBD1. From germline, CDR1 is MNHEY and CDR2 SVGAGI. The CDR3 totals 13 residues. J was trimmed by 3 bases and V by 6 bases; bases with no gene match: 3. DNA for the CDR3: TGTGCCAGCAGACCGGGACAGGACTATGGCTACACCTTC. Protein: CASRPGQDYGYTF.

The rearrangement uses TRBV6-5 and TRBJ2-2; perhaps TRBD2 as D (5 bases). The V end was cut by 4 bases, the J end by 1 base, with 7 bases between. There are 14 residues in the CDR3. Germline V gives CDR1 MNHEY, CDR2 SVGAGI. The DNA of the CDR3 is TGTGCCAGCAGTTCTAGCTGGAACACCGGGGAGCTGTTTTTT. It encodes CASSSSWNTGELFF.

The CDR3 DNA follows: TGTGCCTGGGGGGACATTATATATGAGCAGTTCTTC. Its protein product is CAWGDIIYEQFF. The genes are TRBV30 and TRBJ2-1; D possibly corresponds to TRBD1 (6 bases). With 5 bases removed from V and 8 bases from J, the gap between germline ends came to 13 bases. The germline V gene encodes CDR1 GTSNPN and CDR2 SVGIG (reference sequence). The CDR3 contains 12 residues.

The V gene is TRBV20-1, the J gene TRBJ2-2; D unclear. CDR1 and CDR2 (germline): DFQATT, SNEGSKA (reference sequence). Trimming took 1 base from V and 6 from J, leaving 3 bases between them. The CDR3 totals 11 residues. CDR3 sequence: CSARGPGELFF. DNA for the CDR3: TGCAGTGCTAGAGGGCCCGGGGAGCTGTTTTTT.

The chain is built from TRBV5-6 and TRBJ2-7; tentatively, D is TRBD2 (7 bases). This CDR3 spans 14 amino acids. Trimming removed 6 bases at V and 1 base at J, with 14 bases between. Germline V lookup: CDR1 SGHDT, CDR2 YYEEEE. The CDR3 protein is CASTQGRGSYEQYF. Here the CDR3 DNA reads TGTGCCAGCACCCAGGGGCGGGGGTCCTACGAGCAGTACTTC.

This clone was detected once. The V call is TRBV5-4, the J call TRBJ2-3; 7 bases are a match to TRBD2. Germline V lookup: CDR1 SGHNT, CDR2 YYREEE (reference sequence). The CDR3 runs to 16 residues. The V and J ends lost 0 bases and 2 bases, in that order; junction bases with no gene match: 6. CDR3 nucleotides: TGTGCCAGCAGCTTGGAACCAGCGGGGAACACAGATACGCAGTATTTT. It yields the protein CASSLEPAGNTDTQYF.

This clone occurred a few times. The chain joins TRBV7-3 to TRBJ1-1, with TRBD1 matching over 8 bases. Germline CDR1 SGHTA, CDR2 FQGTGA. Trimming cost V 5 bases and J 5 bases; bases outside gene matches: 7. There are 14 residues in the CDR3. The CDR3 DNA follows: TGTGCCAGCAGCGTTACAGGGGGTCTGACTGAAGCTTTCTTT. Its translation: CASSVTGGLTEAFF.

This clone showed up just a few times. The chain combines TRBV19 with TRBJ1-2; 7 positions agree with TRBD1. The junction had 14 bases not matched to a gene; V was cut back by 5 bases and J by 8 bases. The CDR3 runs 15 residues. Germline CDR1 reads LNHDA; CDR2 reads SQIVND (reference sequence). CDR3 protein: CASSSAGTARVGYTF. The CDR3 DNA reads TGTGCCAGTAGTTCGGCCGGGACAGCAAGGGTAGGCTACACCTTC.

J is TRBJ2-3 and V is TRBV2; 12 bases are shared with TRBD2. This CDR3 spans 16 amino acids. CDR1 and CDR2 (germline): SNHLY, FYNNEI. After removal of 1 base from V and 4 bases from J, the junction contained 3 bases not matched to a gene. The CDR3 is CASSEETSGGADTQYF. CDR3 nucleotides: TGTGCCAGCAGTGAAGAGACTAGCGGGGGTGCAGATACGCAGTATTTT.

This chain joins TRBV5-1 and TRBJ1-1, with D hard to call. The CDR3 totals 14 residues. Germline CDR1 reads SGHRS; CDR2 reads YFSETQ. Trimming shortened V by 0 bases and J by 5 bases, and 11 bases separated the two germline ends. The CDR3 is CASSLGVTITEAFF. The CDR3 DNA follows: TGCGCCAGCAGCTTGGGAGTGACAATTACTGAAGCTTTCTTT.

In this sample, this clone turned up once. V is TRBV5-6 and J is TRBJ1-5; D not certain. CDR1 is SGHDT, CDR2 YYEEEE, per germline. The V gene lost 5 bases and the J gene lost 9 bases, with 18 bases spanning the gap. This CDR3 spans 14 amino acids. The CDR3 loop reads CASRPWGGKRPQHF. DNA for the CDR3: TGTGCCAGCAGACCGTGGGGAGGGAAGCGGCCCCAGCATTTT.

The chain carries TRBV6-1 and TRBJ1-1; TRBD1 is a possible D gene (5 bases). Trimming took 6 bases from V and 3 from J, leaving 8 bases between them. The CDR3 is 12 amino acids. CDR1 is MNHNS and CDR2 is SASEGT in the germline V gene. The CDR3 DNA reads as TGTGCCAGCAGCACAGGTTACACTGAAGCTTTCTTT. It translates to CASSTGYTEAFF.